This TCR beta chain was obtained from a study of response to subunit inactivated influenza vaccine (dated by TCRdb to about 2018). Regarding the complete study: Deep quantitative profiling of the T cell receptor repertoire was used in the study to follow responses to a trivalent subunit inactivated influenza vaccine. What the research found in general, with its limitations: It was suggested by the authors that each seasonal influenza vaccination may recruit only a limited number of new T cells.

Library preparation was by RT-PCR. Sequenced on an Illumina HiSeq 2500. The public reads were reanalyzed by TCRdb: fastp trimming at Q25, MiXCR alignment, in-frame beta chains only. CDR3 protein sequences are deduplicated, and each keeps its most common genes and DNA. The sample records just under 550,000 distinct CDR3 sequences, roughly a quarter of which are singletons. The top ten constitute approximately 3% of the sample. CDR1 SGDLS and CDR2 YYNGEE were looked up in the germline V gene. Including cysteine and phenylalanine, the CDR3 has 14 amino acids. Only the CDR3 part of the read is kept: 42 bases, read in frame from the first base. V and J are trimmed by 4 bases and 3 bases, and the gene matches miss 6 bases of the junction. As concerns this clonotype: No cognate antigen has been identified for it. No much larger clonotype is one base removed from it; base qualities were not supplied.

These data also featured in a second study, about T cells expressing NK-cell markers. From that second study: 5'RACE template switching, by which a universal primer site and unique molecular identifiers were added, was used to make TCR beta cDNA libraries. In sorted CD3+CD56+NKG2C+, CD3+CD56+NKG2C- and CD3+CD56-NKG2C+ T-cell subsets from several donors, TCR beta-chain repertoires were profiled. Seven of the eight sequenced donors were HCMV-seropositive and one was HCMV-seronegative. In several experiments an anti-gammadeltaTCR antibody was added to restrict sorting to alphabetaTCR-expressing T cells. For five or six donors, the dominant CD3+CD56+NKG2C+ clonotypes were among the top 10 CD8+ clonotypes and accounted for about 1.0-8% of CD8+ T cells. Those dominant clonotypes were again the most abundant among CD3+CD56-NKG2C+ cells in a handful of donors, at roughly 25-65%. Whether the expanded NKG2C-expressing T cell clones were specific for HCMV antigens was left unclear. The study sequenced eight donors, all healthy volunteers chosen at random: three men and five women. HCMV serostatus was determined by detecting HCMV-specific IgG in serum with a commercial ELISA kit. Ficoll density gradient centrifugation was used to isolate peripheral blood mononuclear cells from blood. CD4+ and CD8+ T cells were isolated from PBMC by magnetic immunoseparation with Miltenyi isolation kits. cDNA synthesis was primed from the TCR beta constant segment, followed by two successive PCR amplification steps. Illumina HiSeq 2000/2500, MiSeq or NextSeq was used to sequence libraries as 2 x 150 bp reads. MIGEC handled demultiplexing of the reads and grouping by UMI, while MiTCR was used to assemble and quantify clonotypes. To exclude erroneous sequences, any TCR cDNA sequence not supported by at least two reads was discarded. The tcR package was used for downstream repertoire analysis, and clonotypes were matched across fractions by CDR3 nucleotide sequence plus V segment. VDJmatch was used to annotate antigen specificity against VDJdb, with one amino acid substitution in CDR3 permitted.

Recombination connected TRBV9 to TRBJ2-7, with 8 bases in between that match TRBD2. The sequencing used CD4+ T cells sorted from PBMCs, collected approximately 13 days after vaccination. The source of this sequence is a man aged 45-65 years who received an inactivated influenza vaccine. Donor details come from another sample of the same person, matched by shared clones. The CDR3 has the sequence CASSKRGGSYEQYF. The bases are TGTGCCAGCAGCAAACGGGGGGGGAGCTACGAGCAGTACTTC.